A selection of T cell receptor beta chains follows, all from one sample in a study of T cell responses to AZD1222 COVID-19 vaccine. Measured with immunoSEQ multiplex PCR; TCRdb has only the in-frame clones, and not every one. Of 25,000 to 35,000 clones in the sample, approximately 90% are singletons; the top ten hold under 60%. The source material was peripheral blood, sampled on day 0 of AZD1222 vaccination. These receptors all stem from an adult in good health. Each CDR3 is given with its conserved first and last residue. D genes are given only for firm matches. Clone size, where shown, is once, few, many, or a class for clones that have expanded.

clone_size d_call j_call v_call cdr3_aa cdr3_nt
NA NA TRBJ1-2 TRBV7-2 CASSTGTGKGGYTF TGTGCCAGCAGCACCGGAACAGGGAAGGGTGGCTACACCTTC
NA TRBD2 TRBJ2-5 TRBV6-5 CASSYELAGETQYF TGTGCCAGCAGTTACGAACTAGCGGGGGAGACCCAGTACTTC
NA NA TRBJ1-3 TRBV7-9 CASSPTESSGNTIYF TGTGCCAGCAGCCCCACTGAGAGCTCTGGAAACACCATATATTTT
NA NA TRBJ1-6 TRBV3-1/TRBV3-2 CASSQGIGQSYSPLHF TGTGCCAGCAGCCAGGGGATTGGACAGAGTTATTCACCCCTCCACTTT
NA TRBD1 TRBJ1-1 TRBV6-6 CASSYQRTGANTEAFF TGTGCCAGCAGTTACCAAAGGACAGGAGCGAACACTGAAGCTTTCTTT
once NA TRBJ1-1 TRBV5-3 CARSPQNTEAFF TGTGCCAGAAGTCCACAGAACACTGAAGCTTTCTTT
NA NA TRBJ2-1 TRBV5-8 CAKQYWDRYNEQFF TGTGCCAAACAGTACTGGGACCGTTACAATGAGCAGTTCTTC
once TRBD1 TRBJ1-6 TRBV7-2 CASSLTGVVSPLHF TGTGCCAGCAGCCTGACAGGGGTGGTATCACCCCTCCACTTT
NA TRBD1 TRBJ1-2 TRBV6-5 CASSRPGQVNYGYTF TGTGCCAGCAGTCGACCGGGACAGGTTAACTATGGCTACACCTTC
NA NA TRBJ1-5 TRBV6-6 CASSYEPPKPQHF TGTGCCAGCAGTTATGAGCCGCCTAAGCCCCAGCATTTT
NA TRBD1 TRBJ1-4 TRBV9 CASSVAPGQVNEKLFF TGTGCCAGCAGCGTAGCCCCGGGACAGGTTAATGAAAAACTGTTTTTT
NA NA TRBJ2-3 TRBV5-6 CASRLDGDTQYF TGTGCCAGCAGATTGGACGGGGATACGCAGTATTTT
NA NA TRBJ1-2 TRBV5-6 CASSLGVGPGGYTF TGTGCCAGCAGCTTGGGAGTGGGACCAGGGGGCTACACCTTC
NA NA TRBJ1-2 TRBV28 CASSPPWGANYGYTF TGTGCCAGCAGCCCCCCCTGGGGGGCTAACTATGGCTACACCTTC
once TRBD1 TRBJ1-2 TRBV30 CAWEQGVGRTF TGTGCCTGGGAACAGGGGGTAGGAAGGACCTTC
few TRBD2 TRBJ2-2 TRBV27 CASSFTSAGELFF TGTGCCAGCAGTTTCACTAGCGCCGGGGAGCTGTTTTTT
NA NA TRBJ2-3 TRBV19 CASSIGWGRTDTQYF TGTGCCAGTAGTATAGGGTGGGGGCGCACAGATACGCAGTATTTT
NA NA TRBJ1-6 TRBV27 CASSHTGKSNSPLHF TGTGCCAGCAGTCACACAGGGAAAAGTAATTCACCCCTCCACTTT
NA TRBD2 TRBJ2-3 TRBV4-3 CASSQSSGTTDTQYF TGCGCCAGCAGCCAATCTAGCGGGACCACAGATACGCAGTATTTT
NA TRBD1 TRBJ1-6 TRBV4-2 CASSRAGTGNNSPLHF TGTGCCAGCAGCCGAGCCGGGACAGGGAATAATTCACCCCTCCACTTT
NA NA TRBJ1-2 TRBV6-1 CASSEARSGRSNYGYTF TGTGCCAGCAGTGAAGCGAGATCGGGACGCTCTAACTATGGCTACACCTTC
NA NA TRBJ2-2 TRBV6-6 CASIGKGVHAGELFF TGTGCCAGCATCGGCAAAGGGGTTCACGCCGGGGAGCTGTTTTTT
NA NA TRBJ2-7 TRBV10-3 CAIKPGNSYEQYF TGTGCCATCAAACCAGGGAACAGCTACGAGCAGTACTTC
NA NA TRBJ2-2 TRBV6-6 CASRNPEGGETGELFF TGTGCCAGCAGGAACCCTGAGGGGGGCGAGACCGGGGAGCTGTTTTTT
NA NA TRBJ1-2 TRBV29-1 CSVDEGDTF TGCAGCGTTGATGAAGGCGACACCTTC
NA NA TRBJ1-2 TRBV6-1 CASSDGEGYTF TGTGCCAGCAGTGATGGGGAAGGCTACACCTTC
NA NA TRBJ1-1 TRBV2 CASRPQGGGTEAFF TGTGCCAGCAGACCACAGGGCGGCGGGACTGAAGCTTTCTTT
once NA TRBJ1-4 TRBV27 CASSLGSRVGKLFF TGTGCCAGCAGTTTAGGGAGCAGGGTGGGGAAACTGTTTTTT
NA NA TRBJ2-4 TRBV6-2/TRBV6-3 CASSWGLLAKNIQYF TGTGCCAGCAGTTGGGGGTTATTAGCCAAAAACATTCAGTACTTC
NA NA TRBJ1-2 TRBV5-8 CASSLEQGPNYGYTF TGTGCCAGCAGCTTGGAGCAGGGTCCTAACTATGGCTACACCTTC
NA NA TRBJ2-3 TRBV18 CASSTSTDTQYF TGTGCCAGCTCAACCAGCACAGATACGCAGTATTTT
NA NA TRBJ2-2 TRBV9 CASSGQAGELFF TGTGCCAGCAGCGGACAGGCCGGGGAGCTGTTTTTT
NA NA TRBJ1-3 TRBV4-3 CASSQAGPGNTIYF TGCGCCAGCAGCCAAGCAGGGCCCGGAAACACCATATATTTT
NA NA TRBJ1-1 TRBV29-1 CSASLTTVNTEAFF TGCAGCGCAAGTCTGACGACAGTGAACACTGAAGCTTTCTTT
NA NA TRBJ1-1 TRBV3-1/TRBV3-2 CASSPGSTEAFF TGTGCCAGCAGCCCAGGGAGCACTGAAGCTTTCTTT
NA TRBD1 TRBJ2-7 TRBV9 CASSVGTGQGSYEQYF TGTGCCAGCAGCGTAGGGACGGGACAGGGCTCCTACGAGCAGTACTTC
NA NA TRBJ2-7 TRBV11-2 CASSLVGSATQYF TGTGCCAGCAGCTTAGTAGGATCCGCAACCCAGTACTTC
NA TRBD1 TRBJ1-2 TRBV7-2 CASSLAGTVNYGYTF TGTGCCAGCAGCTTAGCGGGGACAGTTAACTATGGCTACACCTTC
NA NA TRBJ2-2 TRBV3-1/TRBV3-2 CASSQLRQTNTGELFF TGTGCCAGCAGCCAATTACGCCAGACAAACACCGGGGAGCTGTTTTTT
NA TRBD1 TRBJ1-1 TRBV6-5 CASSYYGTGDTEAFF TGTGCCAGCAGTTACTACGGGACAGGAGACACTGAAGCTTTCTTT
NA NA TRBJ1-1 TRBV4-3 CASSQEGTGDTEAFF TGCGCCAGCAGCCAAGAAGGTACTGGAGACACTGAAGCTTTCTTT
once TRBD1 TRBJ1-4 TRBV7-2 CASSLGDRDNEKLFF TGTGCCAGCAGCTTGGGGGACAGGGATAATGAAAAACTGTTTTTT
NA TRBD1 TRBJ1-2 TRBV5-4 CASSLDWKDRVRNGYTF TGTGCCAGCAGCTTAGATTGGAAGGACAGGGTCCGCAATGGCTACACCTTC
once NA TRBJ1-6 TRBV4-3 CASSQVSGLGNSPLHF TGCGCCAGCAGCCAAGTCTCCGGGCTCGGGAATTCACCCCTCCACTTT
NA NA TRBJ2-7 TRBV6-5 CASSSPGHPYEQYF TGTGCCAGCAGTTCTCCGGGACATCCCTACGAGCAGTACTTC
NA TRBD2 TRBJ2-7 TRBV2 CASGGTSGSYEQYF TGTGCCAGCGGTGGGACTAGCGGCTCCTACGAGCAGTACTTC
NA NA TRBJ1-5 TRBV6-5 CASSLVRGQPQHF TGTGCCAGCAGTTTAGTTCGGGGCCAGCCCCAGCATTTT
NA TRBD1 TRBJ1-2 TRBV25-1 CASSESGGTGVSYGYTF TGTGCCAGCAGTGAGTCAGGCGGGACAGGGGTTAGCTATGGCTACACCTTC
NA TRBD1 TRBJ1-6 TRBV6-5 CASNGQGVNSPLHF TGTGCCAGCAACGGACAGGGGGTCAATTCACCCCTCCACTTT
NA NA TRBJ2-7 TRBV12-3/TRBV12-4 CASSFQGSYEQYF TGTGCCAGCAGTTTCCAGGGCTCCTACGAGCAGTACTTC
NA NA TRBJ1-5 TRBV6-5 CASSYSGANQPQHF TGTGCCAGCAGTTACTCGGGGGCGAATCAGCCCCAGCATTTT
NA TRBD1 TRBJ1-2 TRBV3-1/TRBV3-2 CASSPTSHSTGNGYTF TGTGCCAGCAGCCCTACGAGCCACTCGACAGGGAATGGCTACACCTTC